This T cell receptor beta chain was documented in a study of T cell repertoires in cytomegalovirus infection. Study details: It was recently identified HLA-C-restricted and well-studied HLA-B-restricted CMV epitopes that the study used.

The CDR3 has 14 residues. Looked up from germline, CDR1 is SGHTA and CDR2 is FQGNSA. TCRdb analysed the reads with MiXCR anew, one entry per CDR3 protein. The profile covers about 310,000 distinct CDR3 sequences, with approximately 25% appearing a single time and 13% taken by the ten largest. A word on this clonotype: Its antigen is as yet unknown. A much more abundant neighbour one base away suggests this may be a read error.

Sequencing was performed on cultured PBMCs, taken from culture after CMV antigen stimulation. The chain links TRBV7-2 to TRBJ1-2; no reliable D call. The TCR was taken from a human donor in good health (CMV status not recorded). Some clones in this sample may be carry-over from other donors' samples. DNA for the CDR3: TGTGCCAGCAGCTTATTCGACGGCAACTATGGCTACTCCTTC. It translates to CASSLFDGNYGYSF.